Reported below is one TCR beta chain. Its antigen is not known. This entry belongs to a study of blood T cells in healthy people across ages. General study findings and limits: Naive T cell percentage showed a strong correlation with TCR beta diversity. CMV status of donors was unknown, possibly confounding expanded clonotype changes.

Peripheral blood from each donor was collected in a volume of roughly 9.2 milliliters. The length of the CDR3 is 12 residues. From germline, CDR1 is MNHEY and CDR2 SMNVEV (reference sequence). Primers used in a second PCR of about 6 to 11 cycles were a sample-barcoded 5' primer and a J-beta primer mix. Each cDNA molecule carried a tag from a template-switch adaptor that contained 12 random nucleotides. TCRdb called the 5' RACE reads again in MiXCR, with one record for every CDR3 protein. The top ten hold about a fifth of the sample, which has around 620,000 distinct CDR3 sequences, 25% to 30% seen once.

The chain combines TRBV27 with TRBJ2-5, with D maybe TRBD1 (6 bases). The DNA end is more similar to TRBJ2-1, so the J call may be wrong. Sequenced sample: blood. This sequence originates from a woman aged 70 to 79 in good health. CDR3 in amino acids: CASSPRGSEQFF. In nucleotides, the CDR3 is TGTGCCAGCAGTCCCAGGGGATCTGAGCAGTTCTTC.